This record covers a single T cell receptor (beta chain). The method was immunoSEQ multiplex PCR; TCRdb's version includes in-frame clones alone and lacks a portion of them. Seen here are around 99,000 clones, roughly 92% observed once, and the top ten hold 12%. This specimen belongs to a study of T cell responses to AZD1222 COVID-19 vaccine. V was cut by 5 bases and J by 7 bases, with 6 bases left in between. CDR1 and CDR2 from the germline V gene are MDHEN and SYDVKM. CDR3 length: 12 amino acids. The sequenced sample was peripheral blood, obtained on day 0 of AZD1222 vaccination. The TCR was taken from an adult in good health. The V gene is TRBV28, the J gene TRBJ1-6; D not certain. CDR3 protein: CASSALNSPLHF. The CDR3 DNA sequence: TGTGCCAGCAGTGCACTAAATTCACCCCTCCACTTT.